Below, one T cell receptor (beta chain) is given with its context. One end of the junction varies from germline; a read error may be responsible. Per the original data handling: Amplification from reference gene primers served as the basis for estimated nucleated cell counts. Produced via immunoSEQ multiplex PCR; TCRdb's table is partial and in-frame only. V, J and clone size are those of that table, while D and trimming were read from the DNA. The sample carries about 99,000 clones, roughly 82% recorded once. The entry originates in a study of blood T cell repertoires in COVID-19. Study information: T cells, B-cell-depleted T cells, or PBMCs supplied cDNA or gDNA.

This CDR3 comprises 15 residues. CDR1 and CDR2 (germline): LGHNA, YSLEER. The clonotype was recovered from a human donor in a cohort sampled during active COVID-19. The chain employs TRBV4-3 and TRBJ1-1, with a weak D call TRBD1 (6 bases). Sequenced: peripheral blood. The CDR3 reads CANSQGGVGNTEAFF. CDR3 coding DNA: TGCGCCAACAGCCAAGGGGGGGTCGGGAACACTGAAGCTTTCTTT.